These 5 T cell receptor beta chains were all obtained from the same sample, sequenced in a study of patients and donors after allogeneic stem cell transplantation. MiXCR, run by TCRdb on the RT-PCR reads, gives a single entry per CDR3 protein. Of 900,000 to 1,000,000 distinct CDR3 sequences in the sample, 18% were seen once. Sequencing input: blood, either unsorted or a sorted T cell fraction (not recorded which). The receptors here all came from a human donor who was either an allogeneic HSCT recipient or a stem cell or donor lymphocyte infusion donor (not recorded which). It is not recorded whose cells these are; they may come from a transplant donor.

V is TRBV20-1 and J is TRBJ1-1; unclear D gene. CDR1 and CDR2 (germline): DFQATT, SNEGSKA (reference sequence). This CDR3 spans 14 amino acids. Trimming pared 3 bases from V and 3 bases from J, leaving 14 bases between. CDR3 region: CSARNIKVDTEAFF. The CDR3 DNA reads as TGCAGTGCTAGGAACATAAAAGTGGACACTGAAGCTTTCTTT.

This rearrangement joins TRBV24-1 to TRBJ2-1; D ambiguous. CDR3 length: 11 residues. V was shortened by 10 bases and J by 4 bases, with 7 bases between the two germline ends. Germline assignment: CDR1 KGHDR and CDR2 SFDVKD. In nucleotides, the CDR3 is TGTGCCACGCAATATTACAATGAGCAGTTCTTC. Translation: CATQYYNEQFF.

V gene TRBV5-6 combines with J gene TRBJ2-3; 8 positions match TRBD2. The length of the CDR3 is 15 residues. V lost 1 base, J lost 5 bases, and 6 bases stayed unmatched. Germline V gene sequence: CDR1 SGHDT, CDR2 YYEEEE. The CDR3 DNA reads TGTGCCAGCAGCTTGAAGGGACTAGAACAAGATACGCAGTATTTT. It yields the protein CASSLKGLEQDTQYF. Variable domain in full (rest from reference TRBV5-6 and TRBJ2-3): DAGVTQSPTHLIKTRGQQVTLRCSPKSGHDTVSWYQQALGQGPQFIFQYYEEEERQRGNFPDRFSGHQFPNYSSELNVNALLLGDSALYLCASSLKGLEQDTQYFGPGTRLTVL.

This chain uses TRBV30 with TRBJ1-6; D might be TRBD1 (5 bases). Per the germline V gene, CDR1 is GTSNPN and CDR2 is SVGIG (reference sequence). CDR3 length: 13 residues. Trimming left V 7 bases short and J 6 bases short, with 13 bases between. The CDR3: CAYRDVGNSPLHF. In DNA, the CDR3 is TGTGCCTACCGGGACGTCGGTAATTCACCCCTCCACTTT.

The rearrangement joins TRBV6-5 to TRBJ1-2; 7 nucleotides line up with TRBD1. V lost 4 bases, J lost 3 bases, and 5 bases stayed unmatched. There are 14 residues in the CDR3. Germline values: CDR1 MNHEY, CDR2 SVGAGI. CDR3 nucleotide sequence: TGTGCCAGCAGTTGGGGGGACAGAGACTATGGCTACACCTTC. It yields the protein CASSWGDRDYGYTF.